This entry is about one TCR beta chain. Germline CDR1 SGHRS, CDR2 YFSETQ. V was pared by 0 bases and J by 6 bases, with 10 bases between. The CDR3 has 14 residues. Assay: immunoSEQ multiplex PCR; the TCRdb copy retains only in-frame clones and omits some. Among 90,000 to 100,000 clones listed, under 90% were seen once. The data were obtained in a study of blood T cell repertoires in COVID-19. Study-level information: Nucleic acid was either cDNA or gDNA, and it came from T cells, B-cell-depleted T cells, or PBMCs.

Sequenced input: peripheral blood. The clonotype was recovered from a man in his sixties with COVID-19, enrolled during active disease. V is TRBV5-1 and J is TRBJ2-1, with a tentative D call TRBD2 (6 bases). CDR3 in amino acids: CASSLGGTLNEQFF. The CDR3 region has the DNA TGCGCCAGCAGCTTGGGGGGGACTCTCAATGAGCAGTTCTTC.